These 27 T cell receptor beta chains were sequenced from one sample in a study of T-cell reconstitution after alpha-beta-depleted transplantation in children. This sample's TCRbeta library carried unique molecular identifier barcodes. TCRdb processed the PCR reads anew with MiXCR; each CDR3 protein has one entry. The repertoire holds 200,000 to 250,000 distinct CDR3 sequences, with under 13% as singletons. Sequenced here: PBMCs, sampled before TCRalphabeta/CD19-depleted stem cell transplant. These receptors were taken from a child under two years old with acute myeloid leukemia, due to receive a stem cell transplant.

This clonotype was counted at least ten times. The chain is built from TRBV7-9 and TRBJ1-1, with TRBD1 identical over 10 bases. Losses at the gene ends were 4 bases for V and 3 bases for J; bases not matched to a gene: 5. CDR3 size: 15 residues. The germline CDR1 and CDR2 sequences are SEHNR and FQNEAQ (reference sequence). The CDR3: CASSYTGTGDTEAFF. The CDR3 DNA is TGTGCCAGCAGCTACACCGGGACAGGGGACACTGAAGCTTTCTTT.

Many counts were recorded for this clonotype. The gene calls are TRBV12-3 or TRBV12-4 and TRBJ2-7; D is uncertain. V was pared by 3 bases and J by 2 bases, with 11 bases between. The CDR3 runs to 14 residues. This CDR3 is CASSFSGRTYEQYF. As DNA, the CDR3 is TGTGCCAGCAGTTTTTCCGGCAGAACCTACGAGCAGTACTTC.

This clonotype was picked up many times. The chain uses TRBV20-1 and TRBJ1-5, with D tentatively TRBD1 (5 bases). Trimming shortened V by 6 bases and J by 6 bases, and 18 bases separated the two germline ends. The germline V gene encodes CDR1 DFQATT and CDR2 SNEGSKA (reference sequence). This CDR3 comprises 14 residues. The CDR3 DNA reads TGCAGTGCAGGGGATAAGGGACCGGGTCAGCCCCAGCATTTT. This sequence encodes CSAGDKGPGQPQHF.

This clonotype appeared many times. The chain has TRBV7-9 and TRBJ2-1, with D maybe TRBD1 (5 bases). The germline gives CDR1 SEHNR, CDR2 FQNEAQ (reference sequence). The CDR3 totals 15 residues. V lost 7 bases to trimming and J lost 4 bases, with 17 bases between them. The chain's CDR3 is CASTRTTPGYNEQFF. CDR3 DNA sequence: TGTGCCAGCACCAGGACGACCCCAGGGTACAATGAGCAGTTCTTC.

The sample holds many counts of this clonotype. The chain couples TRBV28 to TRBJ2-5, with D perhaps given as TRBD1 or TRBD2 (5 bases each). The V end lost 8 bases, the J end lost 0 bases, and 7 bases lay between the germline ends. The CDR3 has 12 amino acids. The germline gives CDR1 MDHEN, CDR2 SYDVKM. In DNA, the CDR3 is TGTGCCAGCGGGGGATACCAAGAGACCCAGTACTTC. It encodes CASGGYQETQYF.

This clonotype appeared a few times. The chain uses TRBV4-1 and TRBJ2-3; D is uncertain. Per germline, CDR1 MGHRA and CDR2 YSYEKL. V lost 3 bases, J lost 1 base, and 5 bases lay in between. CDR3 length: 13 amino acids. CDR3 sequence reads: CASSQPGTDTQYF. For the CDR3, the DNA is TGCGCCAGCAGCCAGCCCGGCACAGATACGCAGTATTTT.

This clonotype was found many times. The rearrangement uses TRBV12-3 or TRBV12-4 and TRBJ1-2, with D maybe TRBD1 (5 bases). V was clipped by 2 bases and J by 10 bases, with 11 bases between them. The CDR3 has 12 amino acids. The CDR3 nucleotides read TGTGCCAGCAGTTTAATAGGGGCTGACTACACCTTC. This translates into CASSLIGADYTF.

The table lists this clonotype with many counts. This chain links TRBV5-5 with TRBJ2-3; D perhaps matches TRBD2 (6 bases). The germline V gene encodes CDR1 SGHKS and CDR2 YYEKEE (reference sequence). Trimming stripped 1 base from V and 5 bases from J, with 14 bases between. This CDR3 is 15 amino acids long. CDR3 sequence reads: CASSLWEDALDTQYF. DNA for the CDR3: TGTGCCAGCAGCTTGTGGGAGGATGCCTTAGATACGCAGTATTTT.

This clonotype appeared many times. The chain joins TRBV7-9 to TRBJ1-5, with a tentative D call TRBD1 (5 bases). The ends were cut back, 5 bases at V and 5 bases at J, with 13 bases in the middle. The CDR3 has 14 residues. In germline, CDR1 is SEHNR, CDR2 FQNEAQ (reference sequence). The CDR3 DNA is TGTGCCAGCAGCCATCCGGGGGGACATCAGCCCCAGCATTTT. Residues: CASSHPGGHQPQHF.

This clonotype was detected many times. CDR3 protein: CASTLQDRHTGELFF. CDR3 nucleotides: TGTGCCAGCACCCTACAGGACAGGCACACCGGGGAGCTGTTTTTT. The genes are TRBV11-2 and TRBJ2-2; 7 bases are shared with TRBD1. This CDR3 has 15 amino acids. CDR1 and CDR2 from the germline V gene are SGHAT and FQNNGV. J lost 3 bases, V lost 7 bases, and 8 bases had no gene match.

This clonotype was counted ten times or more. This sequence joins TRBV20-1 and TRBJ2-1, with D perhaps matching TRBD1 (5 bases). Germline V lookup: CDR1 DFQATT, CDR2 SNEGSKA (reference sequence). The CDR3 loop spans 14 amino acids. The V end lost 3 bases, the J end lost 4 bases, and 13 bases lay between the germline ends. The CDR3 spells CSARHKGHYNEQFF. The CDR3 DNA follows: TGCAGTGCTAGGCACAAGGGGCATTACAATGAGCAGTTCTTC.

This clonotype came up many times. The V gene is TRBV12-3 or TRBV12-4, the J gene TRBJ2-3; 8 bases align to TRBD2. V was clipped by 6 bases and J by 5 bases; unmatched bases: 7. The CDR3 has 14 amino acids. The CDR3 bases are TGTGCCAGCAGCCCTCGGGAGGGTGTAGATACGCAGTATTTT. Its translation is CASSPREGVDTQYF.

Many counts were recorded for this clonotype. This chain links TRBV4-1 with TRBJ2-5; D uncertain. The V and J ends lost 4 bases and 0 bases respectively, with 3 bases between them. The CDR3 is 12 residues long. Germline V CDR1 and CDR2: MGHRA, YSYEKL. In nucleotides, the CDR3 is TGCGCCAGCAGCCGTAACCAAGAGACCCAGTACTTC. This codes for CASSRNQETQYF.

This clonotype was seen ten or more times. This chain joins TRBV20-1 and TRBJ2-5; D unclear. Germline V lookup: CDR1 DFQATT, CDR2 SNEGSKA (reference sequence). CDR3 length: 11 residues. V was pared by 0 bases and J by 5 bases, with 4 bases between. CDR3 amino acids: CSAREWETQYF. The CDR3 DNA is TGCAGTGCTAGAGAATGGGAGACCCAGTACTTC.

This clonotype was seen repeatedly, ten times or more. The chain combines TRBV24-1 with TRBJ2-5, with 7 bases fitting TRBD1. Looked up from germline, CDR1 is KGHDR and CDR2 is SFDVKD. V shed 4 bases and J 2 bases; nucleotides not matched to a gene: 3. The CDR3 spans 14 residues. The CDR3 sequence is CATSDTGVQETQYF. CDR3 in DNA: TGTGCCACCAGTGACACAGGGGTTCAAGAGACCCAGTACTTC.

At least ten counts were recorded for this clonotype. The V call is TRBV4-3, the J call TRBJ2-1; 8 nucleotides align to TRBD2. This CDR3 has 16 amino acids. V gave up 0 bases and J gave up 1 base; unmatched junction bases: 2. Germline V gene sequence: CDR1 LGHNA, CDR2 YSLEER. The CDR3 protein is CASSQESGRSYNEQFF. CDR3 nucleotide sequence: TGCGCCAGCAGCCAAGAAAGCGGGAGATCCTACAATGAGCAGTTCTTC.

This clonotype appeared a single time. Possible read error: a much larger clone is one base away. The chain combines TRBV30 with TRBJ1-1, with unresolved D. V dropped 0 bases and J dropped 1 base, with 6 bases sitting between them. The CDR3 has 13 amino acids. CDR1 and CDR2 (germline): GTSNPN, SVGIG (reference sequence). CDR3 nucleotides: TGTGCCTGGAGTGTAAGGGAGAACACTGAAGCTTTCTTT. This codes for CAWSVRENTEAFF.

In this sample, this clonotype turned up many times. CDR3 sequence: CASSRQGAGELFF. CDR3 DNA sequence: TGTGCCAGCAGCAGACAGGGTGCCGGGGAGCTGTTTTTT. The chain has TRBV3-1 and TRBJ2-2, with TRBD1 identical over 7 bases. The CDR3 loop spans 13 amino acids. CDR1 is LGHDT and CDR2 is YNNKEL in the germline V gene (reference sequence). Losses at the gene ends were 5 bases for V and 6 bases for J; bases not matched to a gene: 3.

This clonotype appeared many times. The V call is TRBV5-1, the J call TRBJ2-3, with TRBD2 matching over 10 bases. CDR1 is SGHRS and CDR2 is YFSETQ in the germline V gene. Unmatched junction bases numbered 7, after V lost 2 bases and J lost 4 bases. This CDR3 is built from 16 residues. CDR3 nucleotide sequence: TGCGCCAGCAGCTTCATAGCGGGAGGTATGGCAGATACGCAGTATTTT. Protein: CASSFIAGGMADTQYF.

Regarding this clonotype: This sequence may be a read error, since a much larger clone differs from it by one base. The chain links TRBV19 to TRBJ2-7; D not certain. Trimming left V 10 bases short and J 0 bases short, with 16 bases between. Germline-derived CDR1 and CDR2 are LNHDA and SQIVND (reference sequence). The CDR3 length is 14 residues. CDR3 residues: CANRKTVSSYEQYF. CDR3 in DNA: TGTGCCAATAGAAAGACCGTTAGCTCCTACGAGCAGTACTTC. The whole variable domain, filled in from reference TRBV19 and TRBJ2-7, reads DGGITQSPKYLFRKEGQNVTLSCEQNLNHDAMYWYRQDPGQGLRLIYYSQIVNDFQKGDIAEGYSVSREKKESFPLTVTSAQKNPTAFYLCANRKTVSSYEQYFGPGTRLTVT.

The table lists this clonotype with many counts. The chain couples TRBV20-1 to TRBJ2-1; maybe TRBD2 (5 bases). Germline assignment: CDR1 DFQATT and CDR2 SNEGSKA (reference sequence). The length of the CDR3 is 15 residues. Trimming took 0 bases from V and 2 from J, leaving 11 bases between them. DNA of the CDR3: TGCAGTGCTAGAGATTTGCGCGGGCCCTACAATGAGCAGTTCTTC. Translating gives CSARDLRGPYNEQFF.

This clonotype appeared many times. The gene calls are TRBV10-2 and TRBJ2-7, with a tentative D call TRBD2 (7 bases). This CDR3 comprises 13 residues. Looked up from germline, CDR1 is WSHSY and CDR2 is SAAADI. Trimming left V 7 bases short and J 4 bases short, with 14 bases between. CDR3 loop: CASMPGGWYEQYF. CDR3 in DNA: TGCGCCAGCATGCCGGGGGGCTGGTACGAGCAGTACTTC.

This clonotype has a count of ten or more. The chain recombines TRBV5-5 with TRBJ1-6; D call uncertain. CDR3 length: 15 residues. Per the germline V gene, CDR1 is SGHKS and CDR2 is YYEKEE (reference sequence). The V and J ends lost 0 bases and 11 bases respectively, with 15 bases between them. This chain's CDR3 is CASSLVLVPGPPLHF. The CDR3 region has the DNA TGTGCCAGCAGCTTGGTACTGGTCCCGGGTCCACCCCTCCACTTT. Looking up the rest from reference TRBV5-5 and TRBJ1-6 gives the full variable domain: DAGVTQSPTHLIKTRGQQVTLRCSPISGHKSVSWYQQVLGQGPQFIFQYYEKEERGRGNFPDRFSARQFPNYSSELNVNALLLGDSALYLCASSLVLVPGPPLHFGNGTRLTVT.

This chain joins TRBV12-3 or TRBV12-4 and TRBJ2-1; D is perhaps TRBD2 (5 bases). Between the trimmed V and J ends, which lost 2 bases and 8 bases, there was a span of 13 bases. The CDR3 totals 14 residues. Here the CDR3 reads CASSLTASSYEQFF. CDR3 DNA sequence: TGTGCCAGCAGTTTAACAGCTAGCTCCTATGAGCAGTTCTTC.

This clonotype was counted many times. The chain joins TRBV21-1 to TRBJ2-2; the table's D call TRBD1 went unverified against the DNA. TRBV21-1 is a listed pseudogene. The CDR3 is made up of 21 amino acids. CDR3 bases: TGTGCCAGCAGCAAAGCAGCCCGAACGACAACGACAGGGGCGAACACCGGGGAGCTGTTTTTT. Its translation: CASSKAARTTTTGANTGELFF.

This clonotype was found many times. The chain is built from TRBV11-2 and TRBJ2-1; D is uncertain. V gave up 4 bases and J gave up 2 bases, with 12 bases separating them. The CDR3 is made up of 15 amino acids. The germline V gene encodes CDR1 SGHAT and CDR2 FQNNGV. CDR3 protein: CASSSFRSPYNEQFF. As DNA, the CDR3 is TGTGCCAGCAGCTCTTTTAGGTCCCCCTACAATGAGCAGTTCTTC.

This clonotype was picked up many times. V and J are TRBV5-1 and TRBJ1-1; D gene unclear. The CDR3 is 14 amino acids. Germline V lookup: CDR1 SGHRS, CDR2 YFSETQ. Between the trimmed V and J ends, which lost 7 bases and 4 bases, there was a span of 17 bases. CDR3 amino acids: CASFPGRVGTEAFF. The CDR3 nucleotides read TGCGCCAGCTTCCCCGGAAGGGTGGGCACTGAAGCTTTCTTT.